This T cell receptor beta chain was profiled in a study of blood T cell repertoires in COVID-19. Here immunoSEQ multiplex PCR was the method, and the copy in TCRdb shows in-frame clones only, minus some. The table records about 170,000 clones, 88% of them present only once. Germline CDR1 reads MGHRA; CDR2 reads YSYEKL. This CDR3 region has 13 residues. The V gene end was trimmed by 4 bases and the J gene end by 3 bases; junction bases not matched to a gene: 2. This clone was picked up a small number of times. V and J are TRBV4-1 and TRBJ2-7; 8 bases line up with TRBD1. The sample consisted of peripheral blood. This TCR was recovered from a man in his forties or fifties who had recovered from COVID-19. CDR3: CASSLGQGYEQYF. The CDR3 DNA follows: TGCGCCAGCAGCCTCGGACAGGGCTACGAGCAGTACTTC.